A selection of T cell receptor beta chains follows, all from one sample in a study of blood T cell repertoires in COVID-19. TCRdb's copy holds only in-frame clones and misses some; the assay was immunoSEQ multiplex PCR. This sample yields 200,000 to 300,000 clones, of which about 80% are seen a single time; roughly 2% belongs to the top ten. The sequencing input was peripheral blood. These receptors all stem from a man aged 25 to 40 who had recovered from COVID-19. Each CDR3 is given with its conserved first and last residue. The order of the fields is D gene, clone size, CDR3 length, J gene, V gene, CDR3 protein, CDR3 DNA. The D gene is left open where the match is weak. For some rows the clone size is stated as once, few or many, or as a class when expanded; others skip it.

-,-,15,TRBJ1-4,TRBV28,CASSLITGGGEKLFF,TGTGCCAGCAGTTTAATCACGGGGGGAGGTGAAAAACTGTTTTTT
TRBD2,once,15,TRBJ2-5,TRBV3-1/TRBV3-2,CASSQELAEQETQYF,TGTGCCAGCAGCCAAGAGCTAGCGGAACAAGAGACCCAGTACTTC
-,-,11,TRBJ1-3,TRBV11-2,CASSSQATIYF,TGTGCCAGCAGCTCCCAAGCCACCATATATTTT
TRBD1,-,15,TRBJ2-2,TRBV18,CASSPPAGGGGELFF,TGTGCCAGCTCACCCCCGGCAGGGGGCGGCGGGGAGCTGTTTTTT
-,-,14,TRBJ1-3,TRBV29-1,CSAGGGPSGNTIYF,TGCAGCGCCGGCGGGGGCCCCTCTGGAAACACCATATATTTT
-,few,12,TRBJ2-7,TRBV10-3,CAISVGDYEQYF,TGTGCCATCAGTGTTGGAGATTACGAGCAGTACTTC
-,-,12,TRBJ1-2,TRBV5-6,CASSFSTDGYTF,TGTGCCAGCAGCTTTAGTACAGACGGCTACACCTTC
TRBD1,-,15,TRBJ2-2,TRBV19,CASSMDRGDTGELFF,TGTGCCAGTAGTATGGACAGGGGAGACACCGGGGAGCTGTTTTTT
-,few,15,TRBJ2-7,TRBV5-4,CASSKFGHRPYEQYF,TGTGCCAGCAGCAAATTCGGACACCGTCCCTACGAGCAGTACTTC
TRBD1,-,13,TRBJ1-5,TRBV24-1,CATGDRDEQPQHF,TGTGCCACCGGGGACAGGGATGAACAGCCCCAGCATTTT
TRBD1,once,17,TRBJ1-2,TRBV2,CASSVGTGQKSWYGYTF,TGTGCCAGCAGTGTCGGGACAGGGCAGAAATCTTGGTATGGCTACACCTTC
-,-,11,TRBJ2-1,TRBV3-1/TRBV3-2,CASSQGHEQFF,TGTGCCAGCAGCCAAGGGCATGAGCAGTTCTTC
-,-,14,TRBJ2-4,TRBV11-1,CASSLVTGSDIQYF,TGTGCCAGCAGCTTAGTAACAGGGTCGGACATTCAGTACTTC
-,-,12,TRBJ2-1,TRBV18,CASSENYNEQFF,TGTGCCAGCTCGGAGAACTACAATGAGCAGTTCTTC
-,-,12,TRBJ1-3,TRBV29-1,CSVPSNTGLFYF,TGCAGCGTTCCATCCAACACAGGGTTGTTTTATTTT
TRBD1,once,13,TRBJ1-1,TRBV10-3,CAIRTGVNTEAFF,TGTGCCATTAGGACAGGGGTGAACACTGAAGCTTTCTTT
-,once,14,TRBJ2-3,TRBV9,CASSDRGATDTQYF,TGTGCCAGCAGCGATCGGGGGGCCACAGATACGCAGTATTTT
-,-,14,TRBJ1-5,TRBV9,CASSVGQGGQPQHF,TGTGCCAGCAGCGTTGGGCAGGGCGGACAGCCCCAGCATTTT
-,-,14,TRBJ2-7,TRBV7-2,CASSFYNSRYEQYF,TGTGCCAGCAGCTTCTACAACAGTCGGTACGAGCAGTACTTC
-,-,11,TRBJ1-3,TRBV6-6,CASTLGNTIYF,TGTGCCAGCACCCTTGGAAACACCATATATTTT
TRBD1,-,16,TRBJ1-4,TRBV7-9,CASRRGTGGGGEKLFF,TGTGCCAGCAGAAGAGGGACAGGGGGAGGTGGTGAAAAACTGTTTTTT
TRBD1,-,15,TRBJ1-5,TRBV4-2,CASSRAGQGDQPQHF,TGTGCCAGCAGCCGGGCAGGACAGGGTGATCAGCCCCAGCATTTT
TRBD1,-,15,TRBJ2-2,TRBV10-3,CAIRDRDRSTGELFF,TGTGCCATCAGAGATCGGGACAGGAGCACCGGGGAGCTGTTTTTT
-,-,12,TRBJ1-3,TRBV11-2,CASQKSGNTIYF,TGTGCCAGCCAGAAGTCTGGAAACACCATATATTTT
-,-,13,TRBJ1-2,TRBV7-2,CASSPGYRVGYTF,TGTGCCAGCAGCCCGGGGTACAGGGTCGGCTACACCTTC
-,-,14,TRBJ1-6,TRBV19,CASRTRGYNSPLHF,TGTGCCAGTAGGACCCGGGGGTATAATTCACCCCTCCACTTT
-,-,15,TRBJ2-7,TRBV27,CASSLSAVGVYEQYF,TGTGCCAGCAGCCTCTCCGCGGTGGGTGTGTACGAGCAGTACTTC
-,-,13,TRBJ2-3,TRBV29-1,CSARAGQSDTQYF,TGCAGCGCACGGGCGGGGCAGTCAGATACGCAGTATTTT
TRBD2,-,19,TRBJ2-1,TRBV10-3,CAISGGSGGTKSSYNEQFF,TGTGCCATCAGTGGAGGTAGCGGGGGGACAAAGAGCTCCTACAATGAGCAGTTCTTC
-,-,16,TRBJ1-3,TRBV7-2,CASSLMGQGSGNTIYF,TGTGCCAGCAGCTTAATGGGGCAGGGCTCTGGAAACACCATATATTTT
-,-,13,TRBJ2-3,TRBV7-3,CASSLSYTDTQYF,TGTGCCAGCAGTCTATCCTACACAGATACGCAGTATTTT
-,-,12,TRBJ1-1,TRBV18,CATKQRNTEAFF,TGTGCCACCAAACAGAGGAACACTGAAGCTTTCTTT
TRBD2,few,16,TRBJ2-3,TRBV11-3,CASSPSGSGPTDTQYF,TGTGCCAGCAGCCCATCCGGTAGCGGGCCCACAGATACGCAGTATTTT